This T cell receptor (beta chain) was recovered during a study of vaccination effects on CD4 cells after COVID-19. ViraFEST used viral peptide pools to expand antigen-specific CD4+ T cells before sequencing. Scientists isolated CD4+ T cells after an approximately 10-day culture period ended. Previously uninfected by SARS-CoV-2, the vaccine recipients also showed negative nucleocapsid antibodies. CDR1 is SGHRS, CDR2 YFSETQ, per germline. Trimming pared 0 bases from V and 0 bases from J, leaving 5 bases between. The CDR3 has 14 residues. General study findings and limits: There were few convalescent patients in the study and no early post-infection timepoints. Infection- and vaccine-induced clones contracted markedly late after vaccination.

In regard to this clone: Antigen specificity is unknown.

Some clones are missing from TCRdb's copy, which holds only in-frame ones; the method was immunoSEQ multiplex PCR. The table has roughly 60,000 clones, under 70% seen once. The sample here was CD4+ T cells from PBMCs cultured with SARS-CoV-2 spike peptides, taken before COVID-19 vaccination. The receptor comes from a human donor who received a COVID-19 vaccine. This chain links TRBV5-1 with TRBJ2-3; D remains ambiguous. The DNA of the CDR3 is TGCGCCAGCAGCTTGGTACCTAGCACAGATACGCAGTATTTT. Its translation is CASSLVPSTDTQYF.